A selection of T cell receptor beta chains follows, all from one sample in a study of vaccination and CD4 T cells after COVID-19. TCRdb reprocessed the PCR reads with MiXCR, giving one entry per CDR3 protein. The sample yields around 13,000 distinct CDR3 sequences, under 35% seen once. Their specific antigens are unknown. The material was CD4+ T cells from blood, cultured in vitro, obtained after SARS-CoV-2 vaccination. The receptors come from a human donor who had recovered from COVID-19. The CDR3 runs from the conserved cysteine through the conserved F or W. The D gene is left open where the match is weak. The size of a clone is reported for some rows only, either as once, few or many, or as a class for expanded clones.

V,D,J,size,CDR3,DNA
TRBV21-1,-,TRBJ1-1,-,CASSKAHGGANTEAFF,TGTGCCAGCAGCAAAGCGCACGGGGGGGCGAACACTGAAGCTTTCTTT
TRBV10-3,TRBD2,TRBJ2-1,-,CAISEGRNSGSSYNEQFF,TGTGCCATCAGTGAGGGTCGGAATAGCGGGAGCTCCTACAATGAGCAGTTCTTC
TRBV27,-,TRBJ2-1,few,CASSERNEQFF,TGTGCCAGCAGCGAAAGGAATGAGCAGTTCTTC
TRBV20-1,-,TRBJ1-3,few,CSARDRRRPGGSGNTIYF,TGCAGTGCTAGAGATCGAAGAAGACCCGGGGGTTCTGGAAACACCATATATTTT
TRBV10-2,-,TRBJ2-5,few,CARHIEWGVGETQYF,TGCGCCCGCCACATCGAGTGGGGGGTGGGGGAGACCCAGTACTTC
TRBV6-1,TRBD2,TRBJ2-7,-,CATTSGGPYEQYF,TGTGCCACAACTAGCGGGGGACCCTACGAGCAGTACTTC
TRBV19,-,TRBJ1-5,few,CASSPTWGQPQHF,TGTGCCAGTAGTCCGACCTGGGGTCAGCCCCAGCATTTT
TRBV25-1,-,TRBJ1-2,few,CASSDAGGSRGYTF,TGTGCCAGCAGTGACGCCGGGGGGAGTCGCGGCTACACCTTC
TRBV28,TRBD2,TRBJ2-1,-,CASSPPLGLAGNNEQFF,TGTGCCAGCAGTCCTCCCTTGGGACTAGCGGGGAACAATGAGCAGTTCTTC
TRBV28,-,TRBJ1-2,few,CASSLPNYGYTF,TGTGCCAGCAGTTTGCCTAACTATGGCTACACCTTC